The 32 T cell receptor beta chains below all came from one sample that was sequenced in a study of identical twins (dated by TCRdb to 2016 to 2017). Libraries were made using 5' RACE. Sequencing used an Illumina HiSeq 2000. Clones were called with MiXCR by TCRdb after fastp trimmed the public reads at Q25, and only in-frame beta chains were retained. Each record represents a unique CDR3 protein, reported with the most common genes and DNA among its rows. This sample lists roughly 1,500,000 distinct CDR3 sequences; about 32% were detected once. The ten top clones hold around 0.3% of the sample. The sequenced sample consisted of cord blood. These receptors came from a newborn girl in good health.

The chain combines TRBV7-9 with TRBJ1-5; 9 nucleotides agree with TRBD1. The germline gives CDR1 SEHNR, CDR2 FQNEAQ (reference sequence). Trimming took 4 bases from V and 10 from J; bases not matched to a gene: 8. This CDR3 has 14 residues. The CDR3 loop is CASSSRDREEPQHF. The CDR3 bases are TGTGCCAGCAGCTCCCGGGACAGGGAAGAACCCCAGCATTTT.

In this sample, this clonotype turned up a few times. The gene calls are TRBV12-3 or TRBV12-4 and TRBJ2-7; D is undetermined. The germline V and J ends were trimmed by 3 bases and 3 bases, with 9 bases remaining between them. The CDR3 covers 13 residues. The CDR3 DNA follows: TGTGCCAGCAGTTTGAGGCCTCGCTACGAGCAGTACTTC. This sequence encodes CASSLRPRYEQYF.

The chain is built from TRBV7-2 and TRBJ2-7; tentative D call: TRBD1 (5 bases). The germline gives CDR1 SGHTA, CDR2 FQGNSA. The CDR3 sequence is 17 residues long. V was shortened by 0 bases and J by 1 base, with 16 bases between the two germline ends. Here the CDR3 reads CASSLAQGVQVSYEQYF. CDR3 DNA: TGTGCCAGCAGCTTAGCCCAGGGTGTCCAGGTTTCCTACGAGCAGTACTTC.

The chain is built from TRBV5-4 and TRBJ2-4; 8 bases align to TRBD2. Judging by the DNA end, TRBJ2-5 fits better; the J call may be wrong. This CDR3 is 14 amino acids long. Per the germline V gene, CDR1 is SGHNT and CDR2 is YYREEE (reference sequence). The DNA for the CDR3 is TGTGCCAGCAGCTTGACACTAGCGGAAGAGACCCAGTACTTC. Amino acid sequence: CASSLTLAEETQYF.

The chain employs TRBV6-1 and TRBJ2-1; 10 bases map to TRBD2. The CDR3 loop spans 13 amino acids. After removal of 6 bases from V and 9 bases from J, the junction contained 5 bases not matched to a gene. The germline V gene has CDR1 MNHNS and CDR2 SASEGT. Written as DNA, the CDR3 is TGTGCCAGCAGGGAACGACTAGCGGGTGAGCAGTTCTTC. Translating gives CASRERLAGEQFF.

In the case of this clonotype: An end of the junction differs from the germline gene, which may be a read error. The genes are TRBV28 and TRBJ2-7, with TRBD1 as a possible D gene (6 bases). The CDR3 sequence is 15 residues long. Germline lookup yields CDR1 MDHEN and CDR2 SYDVKM. CDR3 residues: CASSLTGSSPYGQYF. The CDR3 nucleotides read TGTGCCAGCAGCTTGACAGGTTCGAGCCCCTACGGGCAGTACTTC. The variable domain in full, completed from reference TRBV28 and TRBJ2-7, reads DVKVTQSSRYLVKRTGEKVFLECVQDMDHENMFWYRQDPGLGLRLIYFSYDVKMKEKGDIPEGYSVSREKKERFSLILESASTNQTSMYLCASSLTGSSPYGQYFGPGTRLTVT.

This clonotype was found many times. The chain uses TRBV20-1 and TRBJ2-7; D call uncertain. This CDR3 has 11 amino acids. CDR1 is DFQATT, CDR2 SNEGSKA, per germline (reference sequence). V was trimmed by 1 base and J by 3 bases, leaving 4 bases between them. The CDR3 spells CSARVVYEQYF. Here the CDR3 DNA reads TGCAGTGCTAGAGTAGTCTACGAGCAGTACTTC.

This clonotype came up a few times. This chain links TRBV12-3 or TRBV12-4 with TRBJ2-3; D gene uncertain. Between the trimmed V and J ends, which lost 2 bases and 2 bases, there was a span of 11 bases. The CDR3 runs 15 residues. CDR3 loop: CASSLRHRSTDTQYF. The CDR3 coding sequence is TGTGCCAGCAGTTTACGCCACAGATCCACAGATACGCAGTATTTT.

V and J are TRBV3-1 and TRBJ1-6; D unclear. The CDR3 runs to 14 residues. Germline CDR1 is LGHDT and CDR2 is YNNKEL (reference sequence). V lost 1 base and J lost 4, with 5 bases in between. CDR3 sequence: CASSQAAYNSPLHF. The CDR3 nucleotides read TGTGCCAGCAGCCAAGCCGCGTATAATTCACCCCTCCACTTT.

Remarks on this clonotype: This may come from a read error, since a much larger clone is one base off. The J gene is TRBJ2-5, the V gene TRBV12-5; 12 nucleotides match TRBD2. The CDR3 contains 15 residues. The trim removed 6 bases at V and 11 bases at J, leaving 13 bases unmatched. Per the germline V gene, CDR1 is LGHNT and CDR2 is FRNRAP. The CDR3 coding sequence is TGTGCTAGTGGCCGGACTAGCGGGGATCACAATGAGCAGTACTTC. Translating gives CASGRTSGDHNEQYF.

V and J are TRBV18 and TRBJ2-7, with 7 bases matching TRBD1. J gave up 4 bases and V 3 bases, and 6 bases lay outside the gene matches. Germline loops: CDR1 KGHSH, CDR2 LQKENI. The CDR3 is 14 residues long. Here the CDR3 DNA reads TGTGCCAGCTCACCTGACAGGGTCGTATACGAGCAGTACTTC. Amino acids: CASSPDRVVYEQYF. The full variable domain, in which reference TRBV18 and TRBJ2-7 provide the parts outside the CDR3, is NAGVMQNPRHLVRRRGQEARLRCSPMKGHSHVYWYRQLPEEGLKFMVYLQKENIIDESGMPKERFSAEFPKEGPSILRIQQVVRGDSAAYFCASSPDRVVYEQYFGPGTRLTVT.

The chain is built from TRBV10-3 and TRBJ2-1; 12 nucleotides align to TRBD2. Germline-derived CDR1 and CDR2 are ENHRY and SYGVKD. Trimming removed 0 bases from V and 6 bases from J; junction bases left unmatched: 6. The CDR3 loop spans 17 amino acids. This chain's CDR3 is CAISESPSGRVVNEQFF. CDR3 DNA: TGTGCCATCAGTGAGTCCCCTAGCGGGAGGGTCGTCAATGAGCAGTTCTTC.

Concerning this clonotype: This may come from a read error, since a much larger clone is one base off. The chain combines TRBV7-2 with TRBJ2-4; D perhaps matches TRBD1 (5 bases). The tail of the sequence fits TRBJ2-7 better, so the J call may be wrong. There are 11 residues in the CDR3. The V gene's germline CDR1 is SGHTA and CDR2 FQGNSA. CDR3 nucleotide sequence: TGTGCCAGCCAGACAGCCTACGAGCAGTACTTC. Amino acid sequence: CASQTAYEQYF.

This chain connects TRBV10-2 to TRBJ2-4; D possibly corresponds to TRBD1 (7 bases). The germline V and J ends were trimmed by 0 bases and 0 bases, with 15 bases remaining between them. The germline gives CDR1 WSHSY, CDR2 SAAADI. This CDR3 has 18 amino acids. The CDR3 DNA is TGCGCCAGCAGTGAGTCGCCCCTCCAGGGGGGAGCCAAAAACATTCAGTACTTC. This codes for CASSESPLQGGAKNIQYF.

The table lists this clonotype with many counts. The gene calls are TRBV6-5 and TRBJ2-7, with 13 positions matching TRBD2. V shed 6 bases, J shed 5 bases, and the junction held 1 base outside the gene matches. Germline lookup yields CDR1 MNHEY and CDR2 SVGAGI. This CDR3 comprises 13 residues. The CDR3 sequence is CASRLAGGHEQYF. The CDR3 nucleotides read TGTGCCAGCAGACTAGCGGGAGGGCACGAGCAGTACTTC.

The rearrangement uses TRBV2 and TRBJ2-7; 8 bases fit TRBD2. Germline-derived CDR1 and CDR2 are SNHLY and FYNNEI. Trimming removed 9 bases from V and 0 bases from J; junction bases left unmatched: 10. The CDR3 length is 15 residues. CDR3 loop: CASTLAGTYSYEQYF. CDR3 DNA: TGTGCCAGTACTTTAGCGGGGACCTACTCCTACGAGCAGTACTTC. The full variable domain, in which reference TRBV2 and TRBJ2-7 provide the parts outside the CDR3, is EPEVTQTPSHQVTQMGQEVILRCVPISNHLYFYWYRQILGQKVEFLVSFYNNEISEKSEIFDDQFSVERPDGSNFTLKIRSTKLEDSAMYFCASTLAGTYSYEQYFGPGTRLTVT.

At least ten counts were recorded for this clonotype. The chain recombines TRBV29-1 with TRBJ2-7, with D possibly TRBD1 on 6 matching bases. Germline V gives CDR1 SQVTM, CDR2 ANQGSEA. The CDR3 spans 16 residues. Trimming pared 2 bases from V and 2 bases from J, leaving 19 bases between. CDR3 protein: CSVEYLETGTTYEQYF. The CDR3 coding sequence is TGCAGCGTTGAATATCTGGAGACAGGCACTACCTACGAGCAGTACTTC.

This clonotype was picked up a small number of times. This chain connects TRBV6-5 to TRBJ2-5; D possibly corresponds to TRBD2 (6 bases). V was cut by 6 bases and J by 5 bases, with 10 bases left in between. This CDR3 is built from 12 residues. Germline CDR1 and CDR2: MNHEY and SVGAGI. This chain's CDR3 is CASRSGVETQYF. DNA for the CDR3: TGTGCCAGCAGATCGGGGGTCGAGACCCAGTACTTC.

The chain has TRBV30 and TRBJ1-2, with D perhaps TRBD1 (5 bases). Germline lookup yields CDR1 GTSNPN and CDR2 SVGIG (reference sequence). V lost 0 bases, J lost 4 bases, and 21 bases lay in between. The CDR3 spans 17 residues. CDR3 residues: CAWSVSLVFGGTYGYTF. CDR3 nucleotide sequence: TGTGCCTGGAGTGTATCCCTCGTGTTTGGGGGAACCTATGGCTACACCTTC.

This clonotype was seen a handful of times. CDR3 DNA sequence: TGTGCCTGGAGTGTAACTAGCGGGGGATGGGAGCAGTACTTC. As protein: CAWSVTSGGWEQYF. The chain couples TRBV30 to TRBJ2-7; 11 bases line up with TRBD2. The CDR3 contains 14 residues. The V gene's germline CDR1 is GTSNPN and CDR2 SVGIG (reference sequence). J gave up 7 bases and V 0 bases, and 5 bases lay outside the gene matches. Variable domain in full (rest from reference TRBV30 and TRBJ2-7): SQTIHQWPATLVQPVGSPLSLECTVEGTSNPNLYWYRQAAGRGLQLLFYSVGIGQISSEVPQNLSASRPQDRQFILSSKKLLLSDSGFYLCAWSVTSGGWEQYFGPGTRLTVT.

With regard to this clonotype: The junction does not match germline at one end; this may be a read error. The V gene is TRBV5-1, the J gene TRBJ2-3; D is unresolved. The length of the CDR3 is 13 residues. Per the germline V gene, CDR1 is SGHRS and CDR2 is YFSETQ. DNA of the CDR3: TGCGCCAGCAGCTTGAGAAGCACAGATGCGCAGTATTTT. This encodes CASSLRSTDAQYF.

The V call is TRBV20-1, the J call TRBJ2-3; the D call may be TRBD1 or TRBD2 (5 bases each). The germline CDR1 and CDR2 sequences are DFQATT and SNEGSKA (reference sequence). CDR3 length: 16 amino acids. Between the trimmed V and J ends, which lost 5 bases and 5 bases, there was a span of 23 bases. CDR3 nucleotide sequence: TGCAGTGCTTTCCCCGGGACCGAGGACCTGGAAGATACGCAGTATTTT. It encodes CSAFPGTEDLEDTQYF.

This clonotype was observed a handful of times. The chain couples TRBV20-1 to TRBJ2-2; maybe TRBD2 (5 bases). Between the trimmed V and J ends, which lost 4 bases and 4 bases, there was a span of 10 bases. Looked up from germline, CDR1 is DFQATT and CDR2 is SNEGSKA (reference sequence). The CDR3 has 13 amino acids. The chain's CDR3 is CSAMLGITGELFF. CDR3 DNA: TGCAGTGCTATGCTCGGGATCACCGGGGAGCTGTTTTTT.

This chain connects TRBV28 to TRBJ2-1, with D tentatively TRBD2 (6 bases). V lost 1 base and J 3 bases, leaving 19 bases between the germline ends. Looked up from germline, CDR1 is MDHEN and CDR2 is SYDVKM. There are 18 residues in the CDR3. CDR3 in amino acids: CASSLYGGPSGVYNEQFF. DNA of the CDR3: TGTGCCAGCAGTTTATATGGGGGACCATCGGGGGTCTACAATGAGCAGTTCTTC.

This chain links TRBV12-3 or TRBV12-4 with TRBJ2-5, with D perhaps given as TRBD1 or TRBD2 (6 bases each). The V end lost 5 bases, the J end lost 9 bases, and 19 bases lay between the germline ends. This CDR3 is 14 amino acids long. The CDR3 spells CASSLKGGGGAQYF. The CDR3 DNA follows: TGTGCCAGCAGTCTGAAAGGGGGAGGCGGGGCCCAGTACTTC.

This clonotype has only a few counts. The CDR3 reads CSARGLAGAHEQYF. The DNA for the CDR3 is TGCAGTGCTAGAGGACTAGCGGGGGCCCACGAGCAGTACTTC. This chain uses TRBV20-1 with TRBJ2-7, with 12 bases identical to TRBD2. V was pared by 1 base and J by 5 bases, with 3 bases of the junction left unmatched. The CDR3 is 14 amino acids. CDR1 is DFQATT and CDR2 is SNEGSKA in the germline V gene (reference sequence).

V usage is TRBV20-1 and J usage is TRBJ2-7; 7 nucleotides agree with TRBD2. The J segment lost 0 bases and the V segment lost 3 bases, leaving 5 bases of the junction unmatched. The CDR3 contains 14 residues. CDR1 is DFQATT and CDR2 is SNEGSKA in the germline V gene (reference sequence). CDR3 residues: CSARETSSSYEQYF. The CDR3 region has the DNA TGCAGTGCTAGGGAGACTAGCAGCTCCTACGAGCAGTACTTC.

The chain has TRBV18 and TRBJ2-3, with D uncertain. The CDR3 extends over 17 amino acids. Looked up from germline, CDR1 is KGHSH and CDR2 is LQKENI. The germline V and J ends were trimmed by 0 bases and 2 bases, with 15 bases remaining between them. The CDR3 sequence: CASSPPTPSPPTDTQYF. CDR3 coding DNA: TGTGCCAGCTCACCACCGACGCCGAGCCCTCCCACAGATACGCAGTATTTT.

This clonotype turned up a few times. V is TRBV6-1 and J is TRBJ1-1; no clear D. Germline assignment: CDR1 MNHNS and CDR2 SASEGT. The CDR3 consists of 13 residues. V lost 1 base and J lost 11, with 14 bases in between. CDR3 bases: TGTGCCAGCAGTGAAGGCCTTAGCTCGGTGGCTTTCTTT. Protein product: CASSEGLSSVAFF.

The genes are TRBV28 and TRBJ1-6, with TRBD1 as a possible D gene (5 bases). The length of the CDR3 is 13 residues. V lost 6 bases to trimming and J lost 7 bases, with 10 bases between them. Germline-derived CDR1 and CDR2 are MDHEN and SYDVKM. The CDR3 reads CASRYDRNSPLHF. CDR3 DNA: TGTGCCAGCAGATACGACAGAAATTCACCCCTCCACTTT.

V usage is TRBV28 and J usage is TRBJ2-7; D not certain. The germline CDR1 and CDR2 sequences are MDHEN and SYDVKM. V shed 6 bases and J shed 1 base, with 10 bases lying between them. The CDR3 length is 13 residues. CDR3 in amino acids: CASRFDSSYEQYF. The CDR3 bases are TGTGCCAGCAGATTCGACTCTTCCTACGAGCAGTACTTC. The complete variable domain, with remaining parts taken from reference TRBV28 and TRBJ2-7, reads DVKVTQSSRYLVKRTGEKVFLECVQDMDHENMFWYRQDPGLGLRLIYFSYDVKMKEKGDIPEGYSVSREKKERFSLILESASTNQTSMYLCASRFDSSYEQYFGPGTRLTVT.

The J gene is TRBJ2-3, the V gene TRBV5-8, with D perhaps TRBD1 or TRBD2 (6 bases each). The CDR3 is made up of 16 amino acids. CDR1 and CDR2 (germline): SGHTS, YDEGEE. V was cut by 4 bases and J by 0 bases, with 15 bases left in between. In DNA form, the CDR3 reads TGTGCCAGCAGCCGGGGGCAAGTTTCTAGCACAGATACGCAGTATTTT. Translation: CASSRGQVSSTDTQYF.